This T cell receptor (beta chain) was sequenced in a study of OX40 agonist ivuxolimab in advanced cancers. This CDR3 has 17 residues. CDR1 is MDHEN and CDR2 is SYDVKM in the germline V gene. J gave up 6 bases and V 6 bases, and 18 bases lay outside the gene matches. Assay used: immunoSEQ multiplex PCR; TCRdb lists only in-frame clones, some missing. The sample carries 95,000 to 150,000 clones, 85% to 95% recorded once. The rearrangement links TRBV28 to TRBJ2-7; the match to TRBD1 covers 9 bases. The sequenced sample was CD4+ or CD8+ T cells sorted from blood, obtained in a trial of the OX40 agonist ivuxolimab. This TCR was recovered from an adult with an advanced solid tumor such as melanoma, head and neck, liver or kidney cancer. Here the CDR3 reads CASSLGDRVPGRGEQYF. The CDR3 coding sequence is TGTGCCAGCAGCCTAGGGGACAGGGTGCCAGGGAGGGGCGAGCAGTACTTC.